This TCR beta chain was profiled in a study of yellow fever vaccine responses in identical twins. For this clonotype: What it binds is not known.

V dropped 4 bases and J dropped 5 bases, with 10 bases sitting between them. Germline values: CDR1 LGHDT, CDR2 YNNKEL (reference sequence). CDR3 length: 13 residues. TCRdb called the RT-PCR reads again in MiXCR, with one record for every CDR3 protein. The sample has several thousand distinct CDR3 sequences, 60% to 85% seen once. The study's findings and limits: Reportedly, the T cell response mounted by twins to vaccine seemed partly convergent, partly personalized.

The chain uses TRBV3-1 and TRBJ2-3, with D maybe TRBD2 (6 bases). The clonotype originates from a woman aged 18-35 years who received the yellow fever vaccine. This material consisted of T cells from blood (PBMCs), unsorted or a sorted subset (not recorded which), taken before or after yellow fever vaccination (not recorded which). CDR3 bases: TGTGCCAGCAGCCGCCAGGGAGGAGATACGCAGTATTTT. Its translation: CASSRQGGDTQYF.